What follows are 7 T cell receptor beta chains derived from one specimen sequenced in a study of T cell changes during pregnancy in multiple sclerosis. The assay was immunoSEQ multiplex PCR, and TCRdb's table has in-frame clones only and misses some. The table has roughly 100,000 clones, under 95% seen once. The starting material was peripheral blood, obtained before pregnancy. Receptors originate from a female donor with multiple sclerosis, enrolled in a pregnancy study.

This chain connects TRBV15 to TRBJ1-1, with 8 bases matching TRBD1. CDR1 and CDR2 (germline): LNHNV, YYDKDF (reference sequence). This CDR3 is built from 13 residues. V gave up 7 bases and J gave up 1 base; unmatched junction bases: 2. CDR3 loop: CATTDRENTEAFF. The CDR3 DNA reads as TGTGCCACCACGGACAGGGAGAACACTGAAGCTTTCTTT. Supplemented by reference TRBV15 and TRBJ1-1, the full variable domain reads DAMVIQNPRYQVTQFGKPVTLSCSQTLNHNVMYWYQQKSSQAPKLLFHYYDKDFNNEADTPDNFQSRRPNTSFCFLDIRSPGLGDTAMYLCATTDRENTEAFFGQGTRLTVV.

The CDR3 coding sequence is TGTGCCTGGAGTCCAACAGGGGGCCCGAACACCGGGGAGCTGTTTTTT. Its protein product is CAWSPTGGPNTGELFF. The genes are TRBV30 and TRBJ2-2, with 9 bases aligning to TRBD1. The CDR3 sequence is 16 residues long. In germline, CDR1 is GTSNPN, CDR2 SVGIG (reference sequence). V lost 2 bases to trimming and J lost 0 bases; unmatched junction nucleotides: 4.

The chain couples TRBV10-3 to TRBJ1-1; weak D call: TRBD1 (5 bases). The V gene's germline CDR1 is ENHRY and CDR2 SYGVKD. Deletions cut 2 bases from V and 3 bases from J, with 13 bases between. The CDR3 consists of 15 residues. For the CDR3, the DNA is TGTGCCATCAGTGAGGGGCGGGGAGGGGACACTGAAGCTTTCTTT. Encoded protein: CAISEGRGGDTEAFF.

V and J are TRBV29-1 and TRBJ2-1; TRBD1 is a possible D gene (5 bases). CDR1 is SQVTM and CDR2 is ANQGSEA in the germline V gene. V dropped 4 bases and J dropped 1 base, with 11 bases sitting between them. The CDR3 contains 14 residues. CDR3 protein: CSVVKGLSYNEQFF. CDR3 DNA: TGCAGCGTTGTTAAGGGGTTGTCCTACAATGAGCAGTTCTTC.

The CDR3 reads CASSGRLAGYVGELFF. CDR3 sequence (DNA): TGTGCCAGTAGTGGTCGACTAGCGGGGTATGTCGGGGAGCTGTTTTTT. This chain joins TRBV19 and TRBJ2-2, with TRBD2 matching over 11 bases. CDR1 LNHDA and CDR2 SQIVND come from the germline V gene (reference sequence). The CDR3 runs to 16 residues. J was trimmed by 7 bases and V by 5 bases; bases with no gene match: 9. Variable domain in full (rest from reference TRBV19 and TRBJ2-2): DGGITQSPKYLFRKEGQNVTLSCEQNLNHDAMYWYRQDPGQGLRLIYYSQIVNDFQKGDIAEGYSVSREKKESFPLTVTSAQKNPTAFYLCASSGRLAGYVGELFFGEGSRLTVL.

Only a few counts were recorded for this clone. The chain links TRBV2 to TRBJ1-6; no reliable D call. In germline, CDR1 is SNHLY, CDR2 FYNNEI. V lost 1 base, J lost 9 bases, and 10 bases lay in between. The CDR3 length is 14 residues. The CDR3 DNA is TGTGCCAGCAGTGAAGGTGTCAGAATTTCACCCCTCCACTTT. As protein: CASSEGVRISPLHF.

This clone has a single count. This chain uses TRBV5-5 with TRBJ1-1; no firm D call. Germline CDR1 SGHKS, CDR2 YYEKEE (reference sequence). The CDR3 totals 12 residues. V dropped 0 bases and J dropped 7 bases, with 7 bases sitting between them. The CDR3 DNA is TGTGCCAGCAGCTTGGTCCCCCTTGAAGCTTTCTTT. It is translated as CASSLVPLEAFF.